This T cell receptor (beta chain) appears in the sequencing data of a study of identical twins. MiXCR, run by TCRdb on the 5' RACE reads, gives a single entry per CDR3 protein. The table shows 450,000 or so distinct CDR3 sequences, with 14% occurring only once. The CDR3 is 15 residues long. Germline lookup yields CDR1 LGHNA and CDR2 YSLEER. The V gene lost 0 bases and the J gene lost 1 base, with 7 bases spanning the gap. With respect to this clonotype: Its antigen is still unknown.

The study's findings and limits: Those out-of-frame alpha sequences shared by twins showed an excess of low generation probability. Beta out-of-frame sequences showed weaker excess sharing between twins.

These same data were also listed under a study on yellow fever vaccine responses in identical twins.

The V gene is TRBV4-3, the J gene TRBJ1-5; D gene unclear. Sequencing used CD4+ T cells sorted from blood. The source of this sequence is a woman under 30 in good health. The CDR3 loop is CASSQDNYSNQPQHF. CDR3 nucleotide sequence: TGCGCCAGCAGCCAAGATAATTACAGCAATCAGCCCCAGCATTTT.